This TCR beta chain was sequenced during a study of graft-versus-host responses after intestinal transplantation. Study as a whole: Tacrolimus plus steroids were given to all recipients for roughly three years, preceded by anti-thymocyte globulin induction. Study-wide findings and caveats: Maximum circulating GvH clone levels tracked with early post-transplant HvG decreases. GvH clonotypes were identified within recipient marrow, with a subset emerging first in ileum or blood. Patients with graft-donor T cell macrochimerism had high graft-versus-host to host-versus-graft clonal ratios in allografts.

Clones were sequenced by immunoSEQ multiplex PCR, and TCRdb holds only the in-frame ones, with some missing. The sample has 80,000 or so clones; roughly 90% are singletons. The CDR3 runs to 13 residues. As regards this clone: Its antigen remains unknown.

The receptor was isolated from a human patient who received an intestinal transplant, so some T cells may come from the graft donor. The gene calls are TRBV12-1 and TRBJ1-5; the table's TRBD1 call for D was not verified on the DNA. TRBV12-1 is a recognized pseudogene. The sequencing here drew on PBMCs, taken 98 days after intestinal transplantation. Here the CDR3 DNA reads TGTGCCACCAGGGACAGGGATATTCAGCCCCAGCATTTT. Encoded protein: CATRDRDIQPQHF.